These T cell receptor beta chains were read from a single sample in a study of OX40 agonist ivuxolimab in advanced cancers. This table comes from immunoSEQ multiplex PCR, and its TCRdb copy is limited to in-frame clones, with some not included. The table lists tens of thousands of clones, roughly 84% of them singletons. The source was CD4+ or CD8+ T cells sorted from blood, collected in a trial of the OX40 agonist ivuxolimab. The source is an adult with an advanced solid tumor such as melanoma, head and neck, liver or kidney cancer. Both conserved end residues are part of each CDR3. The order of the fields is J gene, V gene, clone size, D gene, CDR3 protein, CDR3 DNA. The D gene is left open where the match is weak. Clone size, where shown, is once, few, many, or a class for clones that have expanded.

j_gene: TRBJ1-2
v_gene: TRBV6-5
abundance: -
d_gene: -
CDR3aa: CASSGGGSWDYGYTF
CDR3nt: TGTGCCAGCAGTGGGGGCGGGAGCTGGGACTATGGCTACACCTTC

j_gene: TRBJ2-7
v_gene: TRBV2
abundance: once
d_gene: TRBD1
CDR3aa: CASRGTAYEQYF
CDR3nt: TGTGCCAGCAGGGGGACAGCCTACGAGCAGTACTTC

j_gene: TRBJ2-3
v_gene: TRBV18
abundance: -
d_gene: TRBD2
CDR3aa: CASSPGTSEADTQYF
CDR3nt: TGTGCCAGCTCACCAGGGACTAGTGAGGCAGATACGCAGTATTTT

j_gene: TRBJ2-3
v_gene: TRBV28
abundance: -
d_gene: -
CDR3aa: CASSFSGRTDTQYF
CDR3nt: TGTGCCAGCAGTTTTTCCGGGCGCACAGATACGCAGTATTTT

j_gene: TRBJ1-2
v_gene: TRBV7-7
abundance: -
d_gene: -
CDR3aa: CASSTNQRGQQHNYGYTF
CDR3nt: TGTGCCAGCAGCACAAACCAGCGGGGGCAACAACATAACTATGGCTACACCTTC

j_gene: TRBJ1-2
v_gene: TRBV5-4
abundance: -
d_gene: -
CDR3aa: CASSLFAGSANYGYTF
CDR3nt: TGTGCCAGCAGCTTGTTCGCAGGAAGCGCTAACTATGGCTACACCTTC

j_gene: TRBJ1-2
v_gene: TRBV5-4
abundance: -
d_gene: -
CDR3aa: CASRGDQVPNYGYTF
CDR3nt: TGTGCCAGCAGGGGGGACCAAGTCCCTAACTATGGCTACACCTTC

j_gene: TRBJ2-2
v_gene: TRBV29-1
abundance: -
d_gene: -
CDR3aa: CSVVFTGRGLSNTGELFF
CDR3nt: TGCAGCGTTGTTTTTACCGGGAGAGGCCTCTCGAACACCGGGGAGCTGTTTTTT

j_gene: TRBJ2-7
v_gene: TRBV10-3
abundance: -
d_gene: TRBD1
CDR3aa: CAIRGQGSYEQYF
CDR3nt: TGTGCCATCAGAGGACAGGGTTCCTACGAGCAGTACTTC

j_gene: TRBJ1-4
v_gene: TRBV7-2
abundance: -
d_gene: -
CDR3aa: CASSLGLGYATNEKLFF
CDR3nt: TGTGCCAGCAGCTTAGGTCTAGGTTACGCAACTAATGAAAAACTGTTTTTT

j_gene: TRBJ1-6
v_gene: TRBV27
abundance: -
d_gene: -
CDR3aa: CASSSGRNSPLHF
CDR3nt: TGTGCCAGCAGTTCGGGACGTAATTCACCCCTCCACTTT

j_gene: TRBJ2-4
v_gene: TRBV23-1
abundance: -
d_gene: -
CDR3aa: CARGSLGAKNIQYF
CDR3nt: TGCGCCAGAGGATCCCTGGGGGCCAAAAACATTCAGTACTTC

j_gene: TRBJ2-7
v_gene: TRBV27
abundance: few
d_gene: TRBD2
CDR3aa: CASSFGGVIYEQYF
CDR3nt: TGTGCCAGCAGTTTCGGGGGGGTGATCTACGAGCAGTACTTC

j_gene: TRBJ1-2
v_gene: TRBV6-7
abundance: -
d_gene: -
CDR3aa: CASSPLDAQVHYGYTF
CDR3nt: TGTGCCAGCAGTCCACTCGACGCTCAAGTTCACTATGGCTACACCTTC

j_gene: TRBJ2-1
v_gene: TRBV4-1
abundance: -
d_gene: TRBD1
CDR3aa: CASSQGWDSFYNEQFF
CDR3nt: TGCGCCAGCAGCCAAGGGTGGGACAGCTTCTACAATGAGCAGTTCTTC

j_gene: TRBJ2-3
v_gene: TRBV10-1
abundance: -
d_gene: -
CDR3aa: CANSDRGGFGTDTQYF
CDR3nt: TGCGCCAACTCTGACAGGGGAGGGTTCGGCACAGATACGCAGTATTTT

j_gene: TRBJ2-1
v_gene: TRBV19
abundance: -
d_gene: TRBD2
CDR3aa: CASSISGGAHNEQFF
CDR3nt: TGTGCCAGTAGTATTAGCGGGGGGGCCCACAATGAGCAGTTCTTC

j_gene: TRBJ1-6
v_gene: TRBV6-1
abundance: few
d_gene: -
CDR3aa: CASSDILAPNSPLHF
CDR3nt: TGTGCCAGCAGTGATATCCTGGCACCCAATTCACCCCTCCACTTT

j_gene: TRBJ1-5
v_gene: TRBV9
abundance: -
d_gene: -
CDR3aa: CASSAGPSNQPQHF
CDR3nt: TGTGCCAGCAGCGCCGGGCCTAGCAATCAGCCCCAGCATTTT

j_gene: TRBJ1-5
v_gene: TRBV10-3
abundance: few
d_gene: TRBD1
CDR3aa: CAISDKGARAQPQHF
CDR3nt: TGTGCCATCAGTGATAAGGGGGCGAGGGCTCAGCCCCAGCATTTT

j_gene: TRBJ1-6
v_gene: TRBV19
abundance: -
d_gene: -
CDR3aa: CASSIDWGYNSPLHF
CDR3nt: TGTGCCAGTAGTATCGACTGGGGCTATAATTCACCCCTCCACTTT

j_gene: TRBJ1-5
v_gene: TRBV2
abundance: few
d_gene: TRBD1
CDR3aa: CASSDGPGGKGNQPQHF
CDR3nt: TGTGCCAGCAGTGACGGTCCAGGGGGCAAAGGCAATCAGCCCCAGCATTTT

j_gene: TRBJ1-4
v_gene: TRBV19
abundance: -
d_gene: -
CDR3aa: CASQSSDPTNEKLFF
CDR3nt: TGTGCCAGCCAGTCATCCGATCCGACTAATGAAAAACTGTTTTTT

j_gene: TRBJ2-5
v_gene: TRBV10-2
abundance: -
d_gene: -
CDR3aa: CASSDWGEQETQYF
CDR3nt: TGCGCCAGCAGTGACTGGGGGGAACAAGAGACCCAGTACTTC

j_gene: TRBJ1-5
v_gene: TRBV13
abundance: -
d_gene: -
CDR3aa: CASSERQAGQPQHF
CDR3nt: TGTGCCAGCAGCGAAAGACAGGCCGGGCAGCCCCAGCATTTT

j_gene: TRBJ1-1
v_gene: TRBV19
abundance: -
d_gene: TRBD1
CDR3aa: CASSVQGAGTEAFF
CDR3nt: TGTGCCAGTAGTGTACAGGGGGCGGGTACTGAAGCTTTCTTT

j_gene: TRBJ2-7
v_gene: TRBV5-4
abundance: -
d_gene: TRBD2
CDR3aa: CASSQGLGSHEQYF
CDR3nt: TGTGCCAGCAGCCAAGGACTAGGTTCCCACGAGCAGTACTTC

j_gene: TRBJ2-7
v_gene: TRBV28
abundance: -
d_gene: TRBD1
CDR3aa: CASSWTGGDRYEQYF
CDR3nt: TGTGCCAGCAGTTGGACAGGGGGCGATAGGTACGAGCAGTACTTC

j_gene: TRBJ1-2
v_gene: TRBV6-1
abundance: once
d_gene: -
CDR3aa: CASSAAANYGYTF
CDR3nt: TGTGCCAGCAGCGCAGCAGCGAACTATGGCTACACCTTC

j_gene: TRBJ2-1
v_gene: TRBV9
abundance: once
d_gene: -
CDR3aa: CASSPLSSEQFF
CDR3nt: TGTGCCAGCAGCCCCCTTTCAAGTGAGCAGTTCTTC

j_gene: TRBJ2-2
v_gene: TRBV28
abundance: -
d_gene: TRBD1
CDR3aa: CASKTPGQYTGELFF
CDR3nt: TGTGCCAGCAAGACCCCGGGACAGTACACCGGGGAGCTGTTTTTT

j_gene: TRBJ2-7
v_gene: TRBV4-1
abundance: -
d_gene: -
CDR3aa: CASSRAPGLRQYF
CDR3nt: TGCGCCAGCAGTCGTGCTCCGGGGTTGAGGCAGTACTTC

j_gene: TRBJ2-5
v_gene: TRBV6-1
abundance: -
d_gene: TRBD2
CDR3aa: CASSEGSGVGETQYF
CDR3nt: TGTGCCAGCAGTGAGGGTAGCGGGGTTGGGGAGACCCAGTACTTC

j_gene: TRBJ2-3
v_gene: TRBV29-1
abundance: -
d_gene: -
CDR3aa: CSVEESSTDTQYF
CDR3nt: TGCAGCGTTGAAGAGAGTAGCACAGATACGCAGTATTTT

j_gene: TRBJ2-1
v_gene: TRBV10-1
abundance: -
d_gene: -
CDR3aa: CASSKRGMSRDEQFF
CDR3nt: TGCGCCAGCAGTAAACGAGGAATGTCAAGGGATGAGCAGTTCTTC

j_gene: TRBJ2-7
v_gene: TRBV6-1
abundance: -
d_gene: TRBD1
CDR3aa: CAITEAGGREQYF
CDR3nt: TGTGCCATTACCGAGGCAGGGGGCAGAGAGCAGTACTTC

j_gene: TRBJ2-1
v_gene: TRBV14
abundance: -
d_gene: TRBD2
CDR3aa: CASSQDTSGGSNEQFF
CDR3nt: TGTGCCAGCAGCCAAGATACCAGCGGGGGATCCAATGAGCAGTTCTTC

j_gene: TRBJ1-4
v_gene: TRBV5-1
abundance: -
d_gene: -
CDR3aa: CASSLWAPSTNEKLFF
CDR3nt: TGCGCCAGCAGCTTGTGGGCACCTTCAACTAATGAAAAACTGTTTTTT

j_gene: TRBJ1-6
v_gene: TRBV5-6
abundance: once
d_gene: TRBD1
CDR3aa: CASSPQGASYNSPLHF
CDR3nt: TGTGCCAGCAGTCCTCAGGGGGCGTCCTATAATTCACCCCTCCACTTT

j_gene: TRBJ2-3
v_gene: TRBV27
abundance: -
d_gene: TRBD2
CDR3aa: CASSRWTSGGATDTQYF
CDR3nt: TGTGCCAGCAGCCGATGGACTAGCGGGGGGGCAACAGATACGCAGTATTTT

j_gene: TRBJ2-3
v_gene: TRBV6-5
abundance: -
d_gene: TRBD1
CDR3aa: CASSRTGGTDTQYF
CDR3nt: TGTGCCAGCAGTAGGACAGGGGGCACAGATACGCAGTATTTT